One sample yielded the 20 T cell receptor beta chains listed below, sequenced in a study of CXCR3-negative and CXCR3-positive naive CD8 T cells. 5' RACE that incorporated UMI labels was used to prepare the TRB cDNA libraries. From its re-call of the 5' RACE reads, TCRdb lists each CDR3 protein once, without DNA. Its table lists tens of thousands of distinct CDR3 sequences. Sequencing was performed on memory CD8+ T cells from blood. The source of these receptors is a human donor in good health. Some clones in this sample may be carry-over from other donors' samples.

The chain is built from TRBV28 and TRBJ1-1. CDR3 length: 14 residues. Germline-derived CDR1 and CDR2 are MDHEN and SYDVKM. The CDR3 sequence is CASSSRVLNTEAFF.

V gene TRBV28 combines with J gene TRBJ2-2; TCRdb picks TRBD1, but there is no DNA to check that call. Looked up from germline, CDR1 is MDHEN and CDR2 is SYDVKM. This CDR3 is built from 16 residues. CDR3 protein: CASSPSAGPNTGELFF.

The CDR3 region is CATSRGNQPQHF. This sequence joins TRBV15 and TRBJ1-5. CDR3 length equals 12 residues. Germline V gene data show CDR1 as LNHNV and CDR2 as YYDKDF (reference sequence). The full variable domain, completed using reference TRBV15 and TRBJ1-5, is DAMVIQNPRYQVTQFGKPVTLSCSQTLNHNVMYWYQQKSSQAPKLLFHYYDKDFNNEADTPDNFQSRRPNTSFCFLDIRSPGLGDTAMYLCATSRGNQPQHFGDGTRLSIL.

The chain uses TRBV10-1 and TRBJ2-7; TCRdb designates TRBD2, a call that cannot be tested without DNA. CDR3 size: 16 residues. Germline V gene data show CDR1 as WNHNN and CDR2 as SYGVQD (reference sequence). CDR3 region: CASNAHPSRTLYEQYF.

The CDR3 sequence: CSARSSTEAFF. The V gene is TRBV20-1, the J gene TRBJ1-1. This CDR3 has 11 amino acids. From germline, CDR1 is DFQATT and CDR2 SNEGSKA (reference sequence).

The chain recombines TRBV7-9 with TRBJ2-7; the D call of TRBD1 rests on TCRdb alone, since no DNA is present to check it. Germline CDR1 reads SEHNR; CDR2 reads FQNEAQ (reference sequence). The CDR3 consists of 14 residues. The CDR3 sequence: CASSQVGQAYEQYF.

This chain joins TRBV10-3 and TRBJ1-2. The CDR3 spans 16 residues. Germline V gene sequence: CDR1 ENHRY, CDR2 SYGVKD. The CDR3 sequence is CAIRGYFSRGDYGYTF.

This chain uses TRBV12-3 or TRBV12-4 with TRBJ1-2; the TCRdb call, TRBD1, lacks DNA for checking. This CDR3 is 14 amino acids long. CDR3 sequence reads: CASSLRDRSYGYTF.

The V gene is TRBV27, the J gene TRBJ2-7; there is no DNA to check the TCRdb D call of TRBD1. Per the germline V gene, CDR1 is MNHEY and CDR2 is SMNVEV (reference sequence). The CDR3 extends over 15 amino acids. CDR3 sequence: CASSQRQGGMVKQYF.

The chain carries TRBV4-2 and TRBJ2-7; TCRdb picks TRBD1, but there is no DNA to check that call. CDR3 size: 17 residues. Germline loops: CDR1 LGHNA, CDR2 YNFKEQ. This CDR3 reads CASSQGPSGQGPYEQYF.

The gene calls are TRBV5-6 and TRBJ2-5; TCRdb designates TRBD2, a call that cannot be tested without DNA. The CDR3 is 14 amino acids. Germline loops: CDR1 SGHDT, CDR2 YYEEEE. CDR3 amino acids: CASSPFKSPETQYF.

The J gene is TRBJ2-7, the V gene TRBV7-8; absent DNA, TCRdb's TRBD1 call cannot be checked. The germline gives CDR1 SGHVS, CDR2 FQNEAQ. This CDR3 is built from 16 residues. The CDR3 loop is CASSFHPSTGSYEQYF. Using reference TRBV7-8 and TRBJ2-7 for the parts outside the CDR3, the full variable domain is GAGVSQSPRYKVAKRGQDVALRCDPISGHVSLFWYQQALGQGPEFLTYFQNEAQLDKSGLPSDRFFAERPEGSVSTLKIQRTQQEDSAVYLCASSFHPSTGSYEQYFGPGTRLTVT.

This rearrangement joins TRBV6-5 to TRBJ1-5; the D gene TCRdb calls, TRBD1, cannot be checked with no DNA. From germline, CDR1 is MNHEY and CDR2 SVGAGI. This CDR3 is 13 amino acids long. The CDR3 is CATRTGNNQPQHF.

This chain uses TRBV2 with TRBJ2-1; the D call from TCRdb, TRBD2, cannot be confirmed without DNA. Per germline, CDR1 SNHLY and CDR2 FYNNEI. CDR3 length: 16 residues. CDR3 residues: CASSEFASGLGNEQFF. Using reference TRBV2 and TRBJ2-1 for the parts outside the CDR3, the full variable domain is EPEVTQTPSHQVTQMGQEVILRCVPISNHLYFYWYRQILGQKVEFLVSFYNNEISEKSEIFDDQFSVERPDGSNFTLKIRSTKLEDSAMYFCASSEFASGLGNEQFFGPGTRLTVL.

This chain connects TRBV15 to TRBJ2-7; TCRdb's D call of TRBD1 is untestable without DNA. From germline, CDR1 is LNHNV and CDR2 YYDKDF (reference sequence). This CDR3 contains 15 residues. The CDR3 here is CATSRDGRGGYEQYF.

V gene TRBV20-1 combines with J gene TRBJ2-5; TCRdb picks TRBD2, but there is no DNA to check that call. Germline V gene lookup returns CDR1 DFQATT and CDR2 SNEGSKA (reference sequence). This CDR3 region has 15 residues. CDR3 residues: CSAAASTRAKETQYF.

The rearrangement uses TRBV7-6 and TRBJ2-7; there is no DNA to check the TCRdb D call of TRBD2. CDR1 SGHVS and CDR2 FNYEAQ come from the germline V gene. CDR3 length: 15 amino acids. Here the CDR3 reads CASSLGAGTLIEQYF.

CDR3 amino acids: CASSYSRVYEQYF. The chain carries TRBV6-5 and TRBJ2-7. Per the germline V gene, CDR1 is MNHEY and CDR2 is SVGAGI. CDR3 length: 13 amino acids.

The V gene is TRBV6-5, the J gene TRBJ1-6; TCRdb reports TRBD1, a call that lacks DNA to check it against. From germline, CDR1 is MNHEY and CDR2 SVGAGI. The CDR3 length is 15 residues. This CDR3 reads CASSSRDRENSPLHF.

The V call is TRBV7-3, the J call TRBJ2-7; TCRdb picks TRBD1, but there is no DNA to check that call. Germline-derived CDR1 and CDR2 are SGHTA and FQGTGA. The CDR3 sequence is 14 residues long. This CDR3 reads CASSLTQGSYEQYF.